This passage covers 14 T cell receptor beta chains from one sample sequenced in a study of chemoradiotherapy in HPV16-positive cancers. The assay was immunoSEQ multiplex PCR, and TCRdb's table has in-frame clones only and misses some. This table holds 65,000 to 80,000 clones, about nine tenths found once. The input for sequencing was blood, taken from a patient who underwent chemoradiotherapy. The receptors were sampled from a human donor with HPV-associated anogenital cancer.

This clone was observed a single time. The chain recombines TRBV5-4 with TRBJ2-3, with D hard to call. The CDR3 is made up of 15 amino acids. Germline V CDR1 and CDR2: SGHNT, YYREEE (reference sequence). The V gene lost 2 bases and the J gene lost 3 bases, with 13 bases spanning the gap. CDR3 amino acids: CASSFLPTVTDTQYF. In DNA form, the CDR3 reads TGTGCCAGCAGCTTCCTGCCCACCGTAACAGATACGCAGTATTTT.

This chain uses TRBV7-9 with TRBJ2-2; TRBD1 matches 7 bases. The CDR3 sequence is 15 residues long. Germline V gene data show CDR1 as SEHNR and CDR2 as FQNEAQ (reference sequence). Losses at the gene ends were 1 base for V and 4 bases for J; bases not matched to a gene: 3. CDR3 in amino acids: CASSLGQGLTGELFF. The CDR3 DNA reads as TGTGCCAGCAGCTTAGGACAGGGCCTCACCGGGGAGCTGTTTTTT.

The CDR3 DNA sequence: TGTGCCAGCTCACCACCCGGGAGGTCCTACGAGCAGTACTTC. Amino acids: CASSPPGRSYEQYF. The chain is built from TRBV18 and TRBJ2-5, with 7 bases identical to TRBD2. Gene TRBJ2-7 matches the end of the DNA better, so the J call may be wrong. Per the germline V gene, CDR1 is KGHSH and CDR2 is LQKENI. CDR3 size: 14 residues.

The V call is TRBV18, the J call TRBJ2-5, with TRBD2 matching over 15 bases. The J call is in doubt because the DNA end fits TRBJ2-7 better. The CDR3 length is 13 residues. Germline CDR1 is KGHSH and CDR2 is LQKENI. The CDR3 DNA sequence: TGTGCCAGCGGACTAGCGGGAGGGGGCGAGCAGTACTTC. Protein: CASGLAGGGEQYF.

This chain connects TRBV28 to TRBJ1-5; D ambiguous. Germline-derived CDR1 and CDR2 are MDHEN and SYDVKM. The CDR3 sequence is 15 residues long. The ends were cut back, 3 bases at V and 2 bases at J, with 11 bases in the middle. The CDR3 loop reads CASSLEGRGNQPQHF. The CDR3 DNA follows: TGTGCCAGCAGTTTGGAGGGTCGGGGCAATCAGCCCCAGCATTTT.

The chain recombines TRBV29-1 with TRBJ1-1, with D unclear. With 1 base removed from V and 5 bases from J, the gap between germline ends came to 17 bases. Per germline, CDR1 SQVTM and CDR2 ANQGSEA. This CDR3 has 15 amino acids. In DNA, the CDR3 is TGCAGCGTTGAAGTAAGGGAGCTATCAATGACTGAAGCTTTCTTT. Translating gives CSVEVRELSMTEAFF.

This chain's CDR3 is CASSQDGQGPNSGNTIYF. CDR3 nucleotides: TGCGCCAGCAGCCAAGATGGCCAGGGGCCCAACTCTGGAAACACCATATATTTT. This rearrangement joins TRBV4-1 to TRBJ1-3, with TRBD1 as a possible D gene (6 bases). V dropped 0 bases and J dropped 0 bases, with 15 bases sitting between them. Germline loops: CDR1 MGHRA, CDR2 YSYEKL. The CDR3 has 18 residues.

This clone came up once. The V gene is TRBV11-2, the J gene TRBJ2-7; TRBD1 agrees at 7 bases. This CDR3 comprises 13 residues. Trimming removed 5 bases from V and 7 bases from J; junction bases left unmatched: 8. Germline CDR1 is SGHAT and CDR2 is FQNNGV. The chain's CDR3 is CASSLGTAGEQYF. The CDR3 nucleotides read TGTGCCAGCAGCCTCGGGACAGCAGGAGAGCAGTACTTC.

The chain recombines TRBV2 with TRBJ2-5; no reliable D call. Germline V gene sequence: CDR1 SNHLY, CDR2 FYNNEI. This CDR3 comprises 11 residues. V lost 6 bases and J lost 5, with 7 bases in between. The CDR3 protein is CASRVHETQYF. The CDR3 DNA follows: TGTGCCAGCAGGGTCCACGAGACCCAGTACTTC.

This chain joins TRBV6-6 and TRBJ1-1; 10 positions match TRBD1. The CDR3 is made up of 16 amino acids. Germline trimming cut 2 bases from V and 4 bases from J; bases unmatched to any gene: 7. Germline V CDR1 and CDR2: MNHNY, SVGAGI (reference sequence). The CDR3 DNA reads as TGTGCCAGCAGTTACGGGGACAGGGGATCGAGCACTGAAGCTTTCTTT. This encodes CASSYGDRGSSTEAFF.

The table lists this clone with a few counts. J is TRBJ2-3 and V is TRBV5-1; 8 nucleotides agree with TRBD1. CDR3 length: 14 residues. The trim removed 0 bases at V and 5 bases at J, leaving 2 bases unmatched. Germline lookup yields CDR1 SGHRS and CDR2 YFSETQ. CDR3 amino acids: CASSLGQGRDTQYF. CDR3 in DNA: TGCGCCAGCAGCTTGGGACAGGGGAGAGATACGCAGTATTTT. Complete variable domain (other parts from reference TRBV5-1 and TRBJ2-3): KAGVTQTPRYLIKTRGQQVTLSCSPISGHRSVSWYQQTPGQGLQFLFEYFSETQRNKGNFPGRFSGRQFSNSRSEMNVSTLELGDSALYLCASSLGQGRDTQYFGPGTRLTVL.

This clone was found a few times. The chain carries TRBV10-3 and TRBJ1-2; 7 bases line up with TRBD1. CDR1 ENHRY and CDR2 SYGVKD come from the germline V gene. The CDR3 is made up of 14 amino acids. J lost 5 bases, V lost 5 bases, and 8 bases had no gene match. The CDR3 protein is CAISRQGGAYGYTF. The CDR3 DNA sequence: TGTGCCATCAGTCGCCAGGGGGGCGCATATGGCTACACCTTC.

This sequence joins TRBV7-9 and TRBJ2-7; 12 bases fit TRBD2. From germline, CDR1 is SEHNR and CDR2 FQNEAQ (reference sequence). The CDR3 length is 14 residues. The V segment lost 4 bases and the J segment 3 bases; nucleotides outside the gene matches: 1. DNA for the CDR3: TGTGCCAGCAGCTCGACTAGCGGGAGCTACGAGCAGTACTTC. Residues: CASSSTSGSYEQYF. Looking up the rest from reference TRBV7-9 and TRBJ2-7 gives the full variable domain: DTGVSQNPRHKITKRGQNVTFRCDPISEHNRLYWYRQTLGQGPEFLTYFQNEAQLEKSRLLSDRFSAERPKGSFSTLEIQRTEQGDSAMYLCASSSTSGSYEQYFGPGTRLTVT.

The chain links TRBV15 to TRBJ1-1, with 9 bases aligning to TRBD1. The germline V gene encodes CDR1 LNHNV and CDR2 YYDKDF (reference sequence). V was pared by 5 bases and J by 5 bases, with 15 bases of the junction left unmatched. The CDR3 length is 17 residues. The CDR3 reads CATSFRTGEAGGTEAFF. DNA for the CDR3: TGTGCCACCAGCTTCCGGACAGGGGAAGCAGGAGGGACTGAAGCTTTCTTT. Variable domain in full (rest from reference TRBV15 and TRBJ1-1): DAMVIQNPRYQVTQFGKPVTLSCSQTLNHNVMYWYQQKSSQAPKLLFHYYDKDFNNEADTPDNFQSRRPNTSFCFLDIRSPGLGDTAMYLCATSFRTGEAGGTEAFFGQGTRLTVV.